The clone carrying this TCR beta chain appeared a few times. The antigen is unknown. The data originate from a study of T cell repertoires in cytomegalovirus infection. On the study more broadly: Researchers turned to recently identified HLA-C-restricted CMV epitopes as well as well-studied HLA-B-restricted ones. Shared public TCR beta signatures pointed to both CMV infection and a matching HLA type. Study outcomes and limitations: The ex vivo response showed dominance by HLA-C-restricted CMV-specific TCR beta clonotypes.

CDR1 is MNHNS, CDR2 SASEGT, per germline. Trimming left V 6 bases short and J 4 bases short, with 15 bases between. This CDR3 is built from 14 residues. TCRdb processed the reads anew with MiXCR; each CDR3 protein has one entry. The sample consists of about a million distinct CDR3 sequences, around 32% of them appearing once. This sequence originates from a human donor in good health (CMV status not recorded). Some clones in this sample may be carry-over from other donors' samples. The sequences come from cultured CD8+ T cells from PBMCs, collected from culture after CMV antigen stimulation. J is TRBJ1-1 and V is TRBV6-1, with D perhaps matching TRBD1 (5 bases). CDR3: CASSPDSSVTEAFF. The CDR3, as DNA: TGTGCCAGCAGCCCTGACAGTTCTGTCACTGAAGCTTTCTTT.